A selection of T cell receptor beta chains follows, all from one sample in a study of cytomegalovirus exposure and HLA in healthy donors. Sequencing was performed with immunoSEQ multiplex PCR; in TCRdb, only in-frame clones are kept and a portion is missing. The table has under 200,000 clones, roughly four fifths seen once. Specimen: PBMCs. The receptors stem from a man in his forties or fifties in good health and CMV-seropositive. Both conserved end residues are part of each CDR3. D genes are given only for firm matches. Size values are once, few and many counts, or a class for expanded clones, and some rows have none.

TRBJ2-7	TRBV29-1	-	-	CSVGTGTPYEQYF	TGCAGCGTTGGGACCGGGACACCCTACGAGCAGTACTTC
TRBJ1-3	TRBV7-2	-	TRBD1	CASSFRPGQFSGNTIYF	TGTGCCAGCAGCTTCCGCCCGGGACAGTTCTCTGGAAACACCATATATTTT
TRBJ2-7	TRBV7-9	-	TRBD1	CASRNDRGLFRNEQYF	TGTGCCAGCAGAAACGACAGGGGCCTCTTTAGAAACGAGCAGTACTTC
TRBJ2-1	TRBV4-2	-	TRBD2	CASSQDGLAGGRSSYNEQFF	TGTGCCAGCAGCCAAGATGGCCTAGCGGGAGGGCGAAGCTCCTACAATGAGCAGTTCTTC
TRBJ1-3	TRBV2	-	-	CASSEATGNTIYF	TGTGCCAGCAGTGAGGCCACTGGAAACACCATATATTTT
TRBJ1-2	TRBV7-8	medium-sized	TRBD1	CASSQSTGGEVYGYTF	TGTGCCAGCAGCCAGTCGACAGGGGGCGAAGTTTATGGCTACACCTTC
TRBJ2-5	TRBV19	-	TRBD2	CASSRLAGVQETQYF	TGTGCCAGTAGCAGACTAGCGGGGGTCCAAGAGACCCAGTACTTC
TRBJ1-5	TRBV6-5	once	-	CASSYFPGNQPQHF	TGTGCCAGCAGTTACTTTCCGGGTAATCAGCCCCAGCATTTT
TRBJ1-3	TRBV27	-	-	CASRHTGSGNTIYF	TGTGCCAGCAGGCATACGGGCTCTGGAAACACCATATATTTT
TRBJ2-2	TRBV19	-	-	CASRGQPADYGELFF	TGTGCCAGTAGGGGACAACCCGCTGACTACGGGGAGCTGTTTTTT
TRBJ1-2	TRBV19	-	TRBD1	CASSRSLDREGDNYGYTF	TGTGCCAGTAGTAGGTCACTAGACAGGGAAGGCGACAACTATGGCTACACCTTC
TRBJ2-5	TRBV28	-	-	CASRPSGLETQYF	TGTGCCAGCAGACCCTCGGGGTTGGAGACCCAGTACTTC
TRBJ2-2	TRBV4-1	-	-	CASSQDDTGLTGELFF	TGCGCCAGCAGCCAGGATGATACAGGGTTGACCGGGGAGCTGTTTTTT
TRBJ1-1	TRBV4-2	-	-	CASSPRDLEGGEAFF	TGTGCCAGCAGCCCCCGGGACCTCGAGGGAGGTGAAGCTTTCTTT
TRBJ2-3	TRBV28	-	-	CASSLALAGDTQYF	TGTGCCAGCAGTTTGGCCCTCGCGGGAGATACGCAGTATTTT
TRBJ1-4	TRBV6-1	few	-	CASSHQGSEKLFF	TGTGCCAGCAGTCACCAGGGGTCTGAAAAACTGTTTTTT
TRBJ2-2	TRBV7-9	-	TRBD2	CASSGGSGAGELFF	TGTGCCAGCAGCGGGGGTAGCGGGGCCGGGGAGCTGTTTTTT
TRBJ1-3	TRBV2	-	TRBD1	CASSTGQGDTIYF	TGTGCCAGCAGTACGGGACAGGGGGACACCATATATTTT
TRBJ2-3	TRBV6-6	-	-	CASSPVGTDTQYF	TGTGCCAGCAGCCCTGTCGGCACAGATACGCAGTATTTT
TRBJ1-1	TRBV12-5	-	-	CASGWRPYEAFF	TGTGCTAGTGGTTGGAGGCCTTATGAAGCTTTCTTT
TRBJ1-3	TRBV5-6	once	-	CASSPRGIGNTIYF	TGTGCCAGCAGCCCAAGGGGAATCGGAAACACCATATATTTT
TRBJ2-5	TRBV2	-	TRBD2	CASLYSGRGETQYF	TGTGCCAGCCTATATAGCGGGAGGGGGGAGACCCAGTACTTC
TRBJ1-5	TRBV6-5	once	-	CASSETGIKPQHF	TGTGCCAGCAGTGAGACGGGAATCAAGCCCCAGCATTTT
TRBJ1-5	TRBV10-2	-	-	CASSDGSYPWNQPQHF	TGCGCCAGCAGTGACGGGAGTTATCCCTGGAATCAGCCCCAGCATTTT
TRBJ1-1	TRBV7-2	-	-	CASSPRGAGLVGTEAFF	TGTGCCAGCAGCCCTAGGGGTGCGGGGCTGGTGGGCACTGAAGCTTTCTTT
TRBJ1-3	TRBV6-6	-	-	CASSYRTEGPGNTIYF	TGTGCCAGCAGTTACCGAACTGAGGGTCCTGGAAACACCATATATTTT
TRBJ2-3	TRBV7-3	-	TRBD2	CASSLAGGITDTQYF	TGTGCCAGCAGCTTAGCGGGAGGCATTACAGATACGCAGTATTTT
TRBJ2-2	TRBV28	-	TRBD2	CASSEGLAGDLGELFF	TGTGCCAGCAGTGAGGGACTAGCGGGAGACTTAGGGGAGCTGTTTTTT
TRBJ2-7	TRBV25-1	once	-	CASSEGGRGGEQYF	TGTGCCAGCAGTGAAGGGGGAAGGGGGGGCGAGCAGTACTTC
TRBJ2-3	TRBV5-1	-	TRBD1	CASSLLRGRSADTQYF	TGCGCCAGCAGCTTGCTCAGGGGGCGGTCCGCAGATACGCAGTATTTT
TRBJ2-1	TRBV15	-	TRBD2	CATSTLQVLALDNEQFF	TGTGCCACCAGCACACTGCAGGTACTAGCGCTGGACAATGAGCAGTTCTTC
TRBJ2-2	TRBV14	-	TRBD1	CASSHRRQGDTGELFF	TGTGCCAGCAGCCACCGCCGACAGGGGGACACCGGGGAGCTGTTTTTT
TRBJ1-5	TRBV5-1	once	-	CASSPTGIEQPQHF	TGCGCCAGCAGCCCAACGGGTATTGAACAGCCCCAGCATTTT
TRBJ2-3	TRBV5-4	-	-	CASSKEDGVTDTQYF	TGTGCCAGCAGCAAGGAAGACGGGGTCACAGATACGCAGTATTTT
TRBJ2-7	TRBV2	-	TRBD1	CASSEGQIHEQYF	TGTGCCAGCAGTGAGGGACAGATACACGAGCAGTACTTC
TRBJ1-4	TRBV5-1	few	-	CASSLEAAASTNEKLFF	TGCGCCAGCAGCTTGGAGGCGGCCGCTTCAACTAATGAAAAACTGTTTTTT
TRBJ2-3	TRBV19	-	-	CATLGSGTPPDTQYF	TGTGCCACCCTCGGGTCCGGGACTCCCCCAGATACGCAGTATTTT
TRBJ2-3	TRBV5-6	-	-	CASSPGWGGTDTQYF	TGTGCCAGCAGCCCTGGTTGGGGGGGCACAGATACGCAGTATTTT
TRBJ1-2	TRBV27	-	TRBD1	CASYTPRDRGWNYGYTF	TGTGCCAGCTATACCCCGCGGGACAGGGGATGGAACTATGGCTACACCTTC
TRBJ1-5	TRBV7-2	-	-	CASPQVGQPQHF	TGTGCCAGCCCCCAAGTTGGCCAGCCCCAGCATTTT
TRBJ1-2	TRBV5-1	-	TRBD1	CASSLGPGGNVEDGYTF	TGCGCCAGCAGCTTGGGTCCAGGGGGCAATGTTGAGGATGGCTACACCTTC
TRBJ1-6	TRBV14	-	-	CASSQGTGMSPLHF	TGTGCCAGCAGCCAAGGTACAGGGATGTCACCCCTCCACTTT
TRBJ2-1	TRBV12-2	-	-	CASRLAFGTSGNNEQFF	TGTGCAAGTCGCTTAGCGTTCGGGACTAGCGGAAACAATGAGCAGTTCTTC
TRBJ2-5	TRBV28	-	TRBD2	CASSFLAGGTQYF	TGTGCCAGCAGTTTCCTAGCGGGAGGGACCCAGTACTTC
TRBJ2-5	TRBV6-5	few	-	CASSYSDLKETQYF	TGTGCCAGCAGTTACTCGGACTTAAAAGAGACCCAGTACTTC
TRBJ1-3	TRBV5-4	few	-	CASSLGQVEVSGNTIYF	TGTGCCAGCAGCTTGGGCCAGGTCGAAGTCTCTGGAAACACCATATATTTT
TRBJ1-1	TRBV2	-	-	CASIGGRTEAFF	TGTGCCAGCATTGGTGGGAGGACTGAAGCTTTCTTT
TRBJ1-5	TRBV10-3	-	-	CASRPRANQPQHF	TGTGCCAGCAGACCGAGGGCCAATCAGCCCCAGCATTTT
TRBJ2-3	TRBV5-1	-	TRBD2	CASSLSGRAFDTQYF	TGCGCCAGCAGCTTGAGCGGGAGGGCGTTTGATACGCAGTATTTT
TRBJ2-3	TRBV29-1	-	-	CSVEESTDTQYF	TGCAGCGTTGAGGAGAGCACAGATACGCAGTATTTT
TRBJ1-4	TRBV2	once	TRBD1	CASIKDRGQTNSLKLFF	TGTGCCAGCATCAAGGACAGGGGGCAGACTAATAGTCTGAAACTGTTTTTT
TRBJ1-2	TRBV4-3	-	-	CASSQDLATNYGYTF	TGCGCCAGCAGCCAAGATCTAGCTACTAACTATGGCTACACCTTC
TRBJ2-5	TRBV9	-	-	CASSVDHSQETQYF	TGTGCCAGCAGCGTAGATCATTCCCAAGAGACCCAGTACTTC
TRBJ2-7	TRBV27	-	TRBD2	CASSVNSGTSGGCEQYF	TGTGCCAGCAGTGTTAATTCCGGGACTAGCGGAGGGTGCGAGCAGTACTTC
TRBJ2-7	TRBV28	-	-	CASSYQAYEQYF	TGTGCCAGCAGTTACCAGGCCTACGAGCAGTACTTC
TRBJ2-1	TRBV4-1	-	TRBD2	CASSHPGLADYNEQFF	TGCGCCAGCAGCCACCCCGGACTAGCGGACTACAATGAGCAGTTCTTC
TRBJ2-1	TRBV6-5	-	-	CASTQVGPDNEQFF	TGTGCCAGCACCCAGGTTGGCCCGGACAATGAGCAGTTCTTC
TRBJ1-1	TRBV5-4	-	-	CASSLRGGNEAFF	TGTGCCAGCAGCTTGCGGGGGGGGAATGAAGCTTTCTTT
TRBJ2-1	TRBV30	-	-	CAWDTGTYNEQFF	TGTGCCTGGGACACCGGCACCTACAATGAGCAGTTCTTC
TRBJ1-5	TRBV7-2	once	-	CASSSQGGSNQPQHF	TGTGCCAGCAGCTCCCAGGGTGGGAGCAATCAGCCCCAGCATTTT